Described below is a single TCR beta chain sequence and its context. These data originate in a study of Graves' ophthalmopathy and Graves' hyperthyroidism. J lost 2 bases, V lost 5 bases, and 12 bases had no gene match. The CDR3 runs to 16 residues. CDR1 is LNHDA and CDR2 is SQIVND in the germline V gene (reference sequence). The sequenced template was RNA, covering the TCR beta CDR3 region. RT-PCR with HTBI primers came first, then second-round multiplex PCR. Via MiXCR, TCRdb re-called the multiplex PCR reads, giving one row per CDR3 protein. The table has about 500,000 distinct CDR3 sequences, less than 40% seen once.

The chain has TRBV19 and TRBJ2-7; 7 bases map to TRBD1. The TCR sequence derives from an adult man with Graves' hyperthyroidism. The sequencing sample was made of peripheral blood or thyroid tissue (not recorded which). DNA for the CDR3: TGTGCCAGTAGTCCCAGGACAGGAGTTATCACCTACGAGCAGTACTTC. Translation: CASSPRTGVITYEQYF.